This T cell receptor (beta chain) comes out of a study of T-cell reconstitution after alpha-beta-depleted transplantation in children (dated by TCRdb to 2016 to 2017). With regard to the full study: T-cell immune reconstitution after TCRalphabeta/CD19-depleted allogeneic hematopoietic cell transplantation in children was quantitatively tracked in the study by means of TCR repertoire profiling.

This clonotype was counted a few times. What this receptor recognizes is not known. No clone much larger than this one lies a single base away; base qualities are absent. The protocol used for the library was PCR. TCRdb names Illumina HiSeq 2500 as the instrument used. To normalize quantification of the TCRbeta repertoire, the TCR libraries were built with molecular barcoding that relied on unique molecular identifiers. TCRdb reprocessed the public reads (quality trimming at Q25 with fastp, clone calling with MiXCR) and kept in-frame beta chains. Under each unique CDR3 protein, matching rows form one entry showing the most common genes and DNA. The sample table lists a few hundred thousand distinct CDR3 sequences, 10% of them with a count of one. The leading ten clones occupy 2.4% of the sample. The CDR3 runs 15 residues from the cysteine to the phenylalanine. CDR3 DNA is the only sequence kept; it has 45 bases, read in frame from the first base. Looking up the germline V gene (reference sequence) yields CDR1 LNHNV and CDR2 YYDKDF. V trim: 3 bases; J trim: 3 bases; unmatched bases: 6.

Specimen: PBMCs from the stem cell graft donor, collected from the stem cell graft. The chain uses TRBV15 and TRBJ2-5, with TRBD1 identical over 8 junction bases. The source of this sequence is a human donor who donated a stem cell graft to a child with acute lymphoblastic leukemia. At the DNA level, the sequence is TGTGCCACCAGCAGCCTCGGGGGACAGGAAGAGACCCAGTACTTC. Translation gives CATSSLGGQEETQYF. With all but the CDR3 taken from the reference TRBV15 and TRBJ2-5 genes, the full variable domain is: DAMVIQNPRYQVTQFGKPVTLSCSQTLNHNVMYWYQQKSSQAPKLLFHYYDKDFNNEADTPDNFQSRRPNTSFCFLDIRSPGLGDTAMYLCATSSLGGQEETQYFGPGTRLLVL.